This T cell receptor beta chain came from a study of blood T cell repertoires in COVID-19. Study details: Samples came from the United States, Italy and Spain, spanning acute and convalescent COVID-19. T cells, B-cell-depleted T cells, or PBMCs supplied cDNA or gDNA.

This CDR3 region has 17 residues. The V and J ends lost 2 bases and 6 bases, in that order; junction bases with no gene match: 8. Germline CDR1 WSHSY, CDR2 SAAADI. The table lists this clone with a count of one. Original methodology: Nucleated cell counts were estimated from reference gene primer amplification. Method: immunoSEQ multiplex PCR; TCRdb's copy keeps in-frame clones and lacks some. V and J calls and clone size follow that table, whereas D and trimming were derived from the DNA. The sample includes around 140,000 clones, around 83% of them seen just once. This sequence originates from a woman aged 55-70 years with acute or convalescent COVID-19. The J gene is TRBJ1-4, the V gene TRBV10-2; 11 nucleotides match TRBD1. The sequenced sample was peripheral blood. The CDR3 DNA is TGCGCCAGCAGTGAGCCCCGGACAGGGGGCCGGTATGAAAAACTGTTTTTT. It specifies CASSEPRTGGRYEKLFF.